Listed here are 5 T cell receptor beta chains from one sample, sequenced in a study of T-cell memory formation after mild COVID-19. TCRdb reanalysed the 5' RACE reads using MiXCR and keeps one entry per CDR3 protein. The sample carries nearly 350,000 distinct CDR3 sequences, approximately 12% recorded once. The sequenced sample consisted of PBMCs or a T cell subset sorted from them (not recorded which). The receptor set was obtained from a man aged 18 to 29 who had mild COVID-19 (a few samples of this study predate the infection). Cell type and time point are not known.

This clonotype was seen more than once but under ten times. The chain carries TRBV18 and TRBJ2-4, with no clear D. The CDR3 totals 15 residues. From germline, CDR1 is KGHSH and CDR2 LQKENI. The V gene lost 0 bases and the J gene lost 10 bases, with 16 bases spanning the gap. CDR3 coding DNA: TGTGCCAGCTCACCACCTATCCCCACAAGGAGTATTCAGTACTTC. It codes for CASSPPIPTRSIQYF.

This chain connects TRBV2 to TRBJ2-5; TRBD1 is a possible D gene (5 bases). Germline V lookup: CDR1 SNHLY, CDR2 FYNNEI. V shed 2 bases and J shed 1 base, with 8 bases lying between them. The length of the CDR3 is 14 residues. CDR3 residues: CASSEWTTQETQYF. In nucleotides, the CDR3 is TGTGCCAGCAGTGAATGGACAACCCAAGAGACCCAGTACTTC.

This clonotype showed up just a few times. The J gene is TRBJ2-5, the V gene TRBV3-1; 10 bases fit TRBD2. Germline CDR1 and CDR2: LGHDT and YNNKEL (reference sequence). The CDR3 sequence is 12 residues long. V was pared by 10 bases and J by 5 bases, with 4 bases of the junction left unmatched. The CDR3 DNA follows: TGTGCCATACTAGCGGGGAGGGAGACCCAGTACTTC. Translating gives CAILAGRETQYF.

The V call is TRBV12-3 or TRBV12-4, the J call TRBJ1-2; D call uncertain. This CDR3 comprises 11 residues. V was shortened by 4 bases and J by 8 bases, with 8 bases between the two germline ends. CDR3 protein: CASSSRRGYTF. The CDR3 DNA sequence: TGTGCCAGCAGTTCCCGGCGCGGCTACACCTTC.

The chain has TRBV6-2 or TRBV6-3 and TRBJ2-1; D remains ambiguous. The CDR3 sequence is 15 residues long. V was clipped by 6 bases and J by 0 bases, with 12 bases between them. CDR1 and CDR2 (germline): MNHEY, SVGEGT. Here the CDR3 DNA reads TGTGCCAGCAGGCCCAATGCTGGCTCCTACAATGAGCAGTTCTTC. This codes for CASRPNAGSYNEQFF.